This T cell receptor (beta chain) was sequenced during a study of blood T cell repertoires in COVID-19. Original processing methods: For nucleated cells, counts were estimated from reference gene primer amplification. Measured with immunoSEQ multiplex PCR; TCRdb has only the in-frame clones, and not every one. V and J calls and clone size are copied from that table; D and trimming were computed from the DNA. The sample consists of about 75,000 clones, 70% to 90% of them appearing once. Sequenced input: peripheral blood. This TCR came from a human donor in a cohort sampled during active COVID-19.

CDR3 residues: CASSPGQGASGASTDTQYF. CDR3 DNA: TGCGCCAGCAGCCCCGGACAGGGGGCCTCGGGTGCTAGCACAGATACGCAGTATTTT. The chain carries TRBV5-1 and TRBJ2-3, with 11 bases aligning to TRBD1. The CDR3 extends over 19 amino acids. V shed 4 bases, J shed 0 bases, and the junction held 13 bases outside the gene matches. Per the germline V gene, CDR1 is SGHRS and CDR2 is YFSETQ.